The clone carrying this TCR beta chain came up once. These data originate in a study of blood T cells in healthy people across ages. V lost 5 bases and J lost 8, with 11 bases in between. CDR3 length: 12 amino acids. Germline V gene sequence: CDR1 SEHNR, CDR2 FQNEAQ (reference sequence). A second PCR of about 6 to 11 cycles used a sample-barcoded 5' primer and a J-beta primer mix. TCRdb reanalysed the 5' RACE reads using MiXCR and keeps one entry per CDR3 protein. The sample carries around 400,000 distinct CDR3 sequences, about half recorded once. This sequence joins TRBV7-9 and TRBJ2-3; D is ambiguous. The sequence derives from a man aged 55 to 69 in good health. Material for sequencing was blood. CDR3 sequence: CASSRPAPTQYF. In DNA form, the CDR3 reads TGTGCCAGCAGCAGACCCGCTCCTACGCAGTATTTT.